These 24 T cell receptor beta chains came from one sample sequenced in a study of blood T cell repertoires in COVID-19. Sequencing was performed with immunoSEQ multiplex PCR; in TCRdb, only in-frame clones are kept and a portion is missing. In the table there are about 150,000 clones, over 75% of which are singletons. Specimen: peripheral blood. These receptor sequences come from a man aged 60 to 75 with COVID-19, enrolled during active disease.

This clone showed up just once. This chain joins TRBV7-9 and TRBJ1-1, with D perhaps TRBD1 (5 bases). V lost 2 bases and J lost 4, with 14 bases in between. Looked up from germline, CDR1 is SEHNR and CDR2 is FQNEAQ (reference sequence). This CDR3 is 15 amino acids long. CDR3 residues: CASSLLAGGFTEAFF. The CDR3 bases are TGTGCCAGCAGCTTATTGGCGGGGGGATTCACTGAAGCTTTCTTT.

This clone was seen once. The chain joins TRBV2 to TRBJ1-5; TRBD1 is a possible D gene (5 bases). CDR3 length: 11 amino acids. Germline CDR1 is SNHLY and CDR2 is FYNNEI. V lost 1 base and J lost 13, with 8 bases in between. CDR3 bases: TGTGCCAGCAGTGAAGAGGGGAATCAGCATTTT. Translating gives CASSEEGNQHF.

V usage is TRBV18 and J usage is TRBJ1-4; TRBD1 matches 7 bases. With V trimmed by 6 bases and J by 8 bases, 6 bases remained unmatched. CDR3 length: 13 amino acids. Germline V CDR1 and CDR2: KGHSH, LQKENI. CDR3 in DNA: TGTGCCAGCTCGCTTGGACAGGAAGAAAAACTGTTTTTT. It encodes CASSLGQEEKLFF.

This chain links TRBV30 with TRBJ2-2, with D perhaps TRBD2 (6 bases). V dropped 4 bases and J dropped 5 bases, with 14 bases sitting between them. The CDR3 consists of 14 residues. Germline lookup yields CDR1 GTSNPN and CDR2 SVGIG (reference sequence). CDR3 region: CAWIGGAGTGELFF. As DNA, the CDR3 is TGTGCCTGGATTGGAGGGGCTGGGACCGGGGAGCTGTTTTTT.

The chain uses TRBV28 and TRBJ2-7; D is perhaps TRBD1 (6 bases). Trimming cost V 7 bases and J 5 bases, with 12 bases left between them. The CDR3 runs to 12 residues. The V gene's germline CDR1 is MDHEN and CDR2 SYDVKM. CDR3 sequence: CASMRGLDEQYF. CDR3 in DNA: TGTGCCAGCATGAGGGGGTTGGACGAGCAGTACTTC.

This chain links TRBV5-1 with TRBJ2-2; D ambiguous. The CDR3 is 15 residues long. Trimming stripped 0 bases from V and 3 bases from J, with 9 bases between. Per germline, CDR1 SGHRS and CDR2 YFSETQ. CDR3 sequence reads: CASSLVQTDTGELFF. The CDR3 bases are TGCGCCAGCAGCTTGGTTCAGACTGACACCGGGGAGCTGTTTTTT.

There are a few counts of this clone. CDR3 loop: CASRPGQTNTIYF. The CDR3 nucleotides read TGTGCCAGTAGGCCGGGACAGACAAACACCATATATTTT. The V call is TRBV19, the J call TRBJ1-3; 7 nucleotides match TRBD1. V lost 6 bases to trimming and J lost 6 bases; unmatched junction nucleotides: 5. CDR1 is LNHDA and CDR2 is SQIVND in the germline V gene (reference sequence). This CDR3 spans 13 amino acids.

This clone was counted only a few times. This chain links TRBV7-3 with TRBJ2-3; D gene ambiguous. With 2 bases removed from V and 4 bases from J, the gap between germline ends came to 7 bases. Per the germline V gene, CDR1 is SGHTA and CDR2 is FQGTGA. This CDR3 region has 13 residues. In DNA form, the CDR3 reads TGTGCCAGCAGCTTACAAGAGCCAGATACGCAGTATTTT. Translated, it gives CASSLQEPDTQYF.

This chain links TRBV3-1 (or the pseudogene TRBV3-2) with TRBJ2-7; TRBD2 matches at 11 bases. Trimming took 6 bases from V and 5 from J; bases not matched to a gene: 0. Germline V lookup: CDR1 LGHDT, CDR2 YNNKEL (reference sequence). This CDR3 region has 12 residues. The CDR3: CASRLAGDEQYF. Written as DNA, the CDR3 is TGTGCCAGCAGACTAGCGGGGGACGAGCAGTACTTC.

The V gene is TRBV30, the J gene TRBJ2-1; D gene unclear. Germline assignment: CDR1 GTSNPN and CDR2 SVGIG (reference sequence). The CDR3 runs 14 residues. Trimming left V 0 bases short and J 4 bases short, with 10 bases between. The CDR3 DNA reads as TGTGCCTGGAGTGTATATCAGGTGTACAATGAGCAGTTCTTC. Translating gives CAWSVYQVYNEQFF.

The rearrangement joins TRBV27 to TRBJ1-1; D unresolved. The V gene's germline CDR1 is MNHEY and CDR2 SMNVEV (reference sequence). V lost 3 bases and J lost 1, with 9 bases in between. This CDR3 has 14 residues. CDR3 in DNA: TGTGCCAGCAGTTTTGAAGCAGGGAACACTGAAGCTTTCTTT. Protein sequence: CASSFEAGNTEAFF.

The sample holds one count of this clone. The chain uses TRBV19 and TRBJ1-5; D is undetermined. This CDR3 has 15 amino acids. The germline V gene has CDR1 LNHDA and CDR2 SQIVND (reference sequence). Between the trimmed V and J ends, which lost 0 bases and 1 base, there was a span of 7 bases. CDR3 residues: CASSIDRGSNQPQHF. CDR3 nucleotide sequence: TGTGCCAGTAGTATAGATCGGGGAAGCAATCAGCCCCAGCATTTT.

The rearrangement links TRBV25-1 to TRBJ2-5; 10 positions match TRBD1. The CDR3 sequence is 15 residues long. V trimming: 3 bases; J trimming: 2 bases; junction bases outside the gene matches: 3. The V gene's germline CDR1 is MGHDK and CDR2 SYGVNS. The CDR3 reads CASSEGQGIQETQYF. The CDR3 nucleotides read TGTGCCAGCAGTGAGGGACAGGGGATACAAGAGACCCAGTACTTC.

The chain carries TRBV6-5 and TRBJ1-5, with 8 nucleotides matching TRBD1. The CDR3 is made up of 14 amino acids. V was clipped by 5 bases and J by 6 bases; unmatched bases: 6. Per germline, CDR1 MNHEY and CDR2 SVGAGI. CDR3 sequence (DNA): TGTGCCAGCAGTCCGGACAGGGCGGCTCAGCCCCAGCATTTT. As protein: CASSPDRAAQPQHF.

V and J are TRBV24-1 and TRBJ2-5, with D uncertain. Germline V CDR1 and CDR2: KGHDR, SFDVKD. The CDR3 totals 13 residues. V lost 4 bases and J lost 4, with 9 bases in between. This chain's CDR3 is CATSEPNAETQYF. The CDR3 DNA reads as TGTGCCACCAGTGAGCCTAACGCAGAGACCCAGTACTTC.

The chain carries TRBV19 and TRBJ1-5; D is unclear. V was cut by 4 bases and J by 0 bases, with 13 bases left in between. The length of the CDR3 is 16 residues. Germline lookup yields CDR1 LNHDA and CDR2 SQIVND (reference sequence). This chain's CDR3 is CASSTLGTNSNQPQHF. In nucleotides, the CDR3 is TGTGCCAGTAGTACACTAGGAACTAATAGCAATCAGCCCCAGCATTTT.

The CDR3 nucleotides are TGTGCCAGCAGGTACATGGAGGGCAATGAGCAGTTCTTC. Translating gives CASRYMEGNEQFF. The rearrangement joins TRBV27 to TRBJ2-1; TRBD2 might be the D (6 bases). Looked up from germline, CDR1 is MNHEY and CDR2 is SMNVEV (reference sequence). V lost 6 bases and J lost 6, with 12 bases in between. The CDR3 is made up of 13 amino acids.

The rearrangement uses TRBV7-6 and TRBJ1-4, with 7 bases matching TRBD1. Germline V CDR1 and CDR2: SGHVS, FNYEAQ. J gave up 6 bases and V 6 bases, and 7 bases lay outside the gene matches. The CDR3 has 14 amino acids. The CDR3 loop is CASRTTGADEKLFF. The CDR3 DNA sequence: TGTGCCAGCAGAACAACAGGGGCGGATGAAAAACTGTTTTTT.

The genes are TRBV3-1 (or the pseudogene TRBV3-2) and TRBJ2-7; 14 bases map to TRBD2. J gave up 4 bases and V 6 bases, and 2 bases lay outside the gene matches. The CDR3 length is 14 residues. The V gene's germline CDR1 is LGHDT and CDR2 YNNKEL (reference sequence). The CDR3 sequence is CASRGTSGSYEQYF. Here the CDR3 DNA reads TGTGCCAGCAGAGGGACTAGCGGGAGTTACGAGCAGTACTTC.

The chain recombines TRBV11-2 with TRBJ1-3, with D perhaps TRBD1 (6 bases). The V and J ends lost 2 bases and 0 bases respectively, with 11 bases between them. The CDR3 sequence is 16 residues long. Germline CDR1 and CDR2: SGHAT and FQNNGV. The CDR3: CASSLRDTTSGNTIYF. The DNA for the CDR3 is TGTGCCAGCAGCTTAAGGGACACCACCTCTGGAAACACCATATATTTT.

This clone was seen more than once but under ten times. This rearrangement joins TRBV30 to TRBJ1-5; no clear D. The CDR3 runs to 15 residues. Germline CDR1 is GTSNPN and CDR2 is SVGIG (reference sequence). Trimming cost V 0 bases and J 2 bases, with 11 bases left between them. The CDR3 protein is CAWSVFGQGNQPQHF. Written as DNA, the CDR3 is TGTGCCTGGAGTGTATTTGGGCAGGGCAATCAGCCCCAGCATTTT. Full variable domain (outside the CDR3, taken from reference TRBV30 and TRBJ1-5): SQTIHQWPATLVQPVGSPLSLECTVEGTSNPNLYWYRQAAGRGLQLLFYSVGIGQISSEVPQNLSASRPQDRQFILSSKKLLLSDSGFYLCAWSVFGQGNQPQHFGDGTRLSIL.

The chain is built from TRBV10-3 and TRBJ1-4, with 9 bases lining up with TRBD1. Trimming took 2 bases from V and 8 from J; bases not matched to a gene: 9. Germline CDR1 reads ENHRY; CDR2 reads SYGVKD. This CDR3 comprises 16 residues. The CDR3 DNA is TGTGCCATCAGTGAGCCAAGACAGGGGGGGGAGGAAAAACTGTTTTTT. It yields the protein CAISEPRQGGEEKLFF.

The V gene is TRBV11-3, the J gene TRBJ1-1; perhaps TRBD1 as D (5 bases). Trimming took 1 base from V and 10 from J, leaving 13 bases between them. CDR1 is SGHNT, CDR2 YENEEA, per germline. The CDR3 covers 13 residues. The CDR3 DNA reads TGTGCCAGCAGCTTAGGAGGTATCGGGGGAGCTTTCTTT. Protein sequence: CASSLGGIGGAFF.

This sequence joins TRBV19 and TRBJ1-2; D is ambiguous. The CDR3 is 15 amino acids. CDR1 LNHDA and CDR2 SQIVND come from the germline V gene (reference sequence). The ends were cut back, 0 bases at V and 8 bases at J, with 16 bases in the middle. CDR3 coding DNA: TGTGCCAGTAGTATAGATCCCCGGCAGTCGGGAGGCTACACCTTC. It translates to CASSIDPRQSGGYTF.